The sequence of this T cell receptor (beta chain) was determined in a study of T cell responses to AZD1222 COVID-19 vaccine. The study's findings and limits: It was only six AZD1222 recipients who were seropositive at baseline.

Points on this clone: Its target is unknown.

Produced via immunoSEQ multiplex PCR; TCRdb's table is partial and in-frame only. Here the sample spans around 30,000 clones, about 89% being singletons. The CDR3 runs 13 residues. The germline V gene encodes CDR1 SEHNR and CDR2 FQNEAQ (reference sequence). Deletions cut 4 bases from V and 4 bases from J, with 10 bases between. This receptor was obtained from an adult in good health. The sample here was peripheral blood, taken on day 0 of AZD1222 vaccination. This rearrangement joins TRBV7-9 to TRBJ1-2; D perhaps matches TRBD1 (5 bases). CDR3 amino acids: CASSSAGGYGYTF. The CDR3, as DNA: TGTGCCAGCAGCTCCGCGGGGGGCTATGGCTACACCTTC.